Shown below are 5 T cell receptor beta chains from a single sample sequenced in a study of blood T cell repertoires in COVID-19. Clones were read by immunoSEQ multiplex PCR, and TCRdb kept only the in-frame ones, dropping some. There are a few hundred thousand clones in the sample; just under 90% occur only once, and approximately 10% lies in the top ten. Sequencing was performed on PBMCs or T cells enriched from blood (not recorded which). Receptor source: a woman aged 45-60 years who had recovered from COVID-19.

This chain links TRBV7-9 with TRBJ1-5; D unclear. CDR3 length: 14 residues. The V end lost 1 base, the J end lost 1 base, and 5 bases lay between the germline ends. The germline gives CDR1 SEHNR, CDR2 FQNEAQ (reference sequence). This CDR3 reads CASSLDLSNQPQHF. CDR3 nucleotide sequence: TGTGCCAGCAGCTTAGATCTAAGCAATCAGCCCCAGCATTTT.

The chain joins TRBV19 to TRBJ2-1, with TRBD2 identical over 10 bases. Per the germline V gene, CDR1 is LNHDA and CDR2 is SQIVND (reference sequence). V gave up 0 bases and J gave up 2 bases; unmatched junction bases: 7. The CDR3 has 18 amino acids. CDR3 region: CASSIDGSGGHTYNEQFF. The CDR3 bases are TGTGCCAGTAGTATAGATGGTAGCGGGGGGCACACCTACAATGAGCAGTTCTTC.

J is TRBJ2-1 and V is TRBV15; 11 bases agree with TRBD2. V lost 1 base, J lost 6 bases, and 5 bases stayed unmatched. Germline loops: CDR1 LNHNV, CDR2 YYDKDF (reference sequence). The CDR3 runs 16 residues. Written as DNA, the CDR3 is TGTGCCACCAGCAGAGGATCTAGCGGGGGGCTCAATGAGCAGTTCTTC. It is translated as CATSRGSSGGLNEQFF.

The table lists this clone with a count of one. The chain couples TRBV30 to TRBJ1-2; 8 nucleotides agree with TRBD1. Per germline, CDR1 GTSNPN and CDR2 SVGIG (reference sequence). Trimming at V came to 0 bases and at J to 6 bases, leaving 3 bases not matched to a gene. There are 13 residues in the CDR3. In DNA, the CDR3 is TGTGCCTGGAGTGTAGGACAGGGAAATGGCTACACCTTC. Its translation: CAWSVGQGNGYTF.

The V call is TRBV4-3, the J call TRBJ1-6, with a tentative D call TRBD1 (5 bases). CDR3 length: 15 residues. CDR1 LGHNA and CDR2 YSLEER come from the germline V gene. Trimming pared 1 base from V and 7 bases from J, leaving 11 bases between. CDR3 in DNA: TGCGCCAGCAGCCAAGCGCTCGCAGGGAATTCACCCCTCCACTTT. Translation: CASSQALAGNSPLHF.